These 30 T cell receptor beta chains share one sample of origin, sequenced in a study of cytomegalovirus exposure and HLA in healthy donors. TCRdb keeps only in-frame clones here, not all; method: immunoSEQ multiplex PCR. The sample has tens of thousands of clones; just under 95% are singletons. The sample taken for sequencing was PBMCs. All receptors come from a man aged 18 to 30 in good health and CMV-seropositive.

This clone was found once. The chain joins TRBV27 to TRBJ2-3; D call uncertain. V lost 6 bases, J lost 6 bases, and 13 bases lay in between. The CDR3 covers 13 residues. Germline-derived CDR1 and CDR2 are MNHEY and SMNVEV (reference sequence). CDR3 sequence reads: CASSPPQWDTQYF. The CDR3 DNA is TGTGCCAGCAGCCCTCCGCAGTGGGATACGCAGTATTTT.

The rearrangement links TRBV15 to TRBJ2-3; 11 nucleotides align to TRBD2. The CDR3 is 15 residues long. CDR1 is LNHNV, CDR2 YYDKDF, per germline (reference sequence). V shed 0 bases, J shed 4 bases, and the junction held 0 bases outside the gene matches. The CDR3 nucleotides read TGTGCCACCAGCAGAGATAGCGGGGGGGCAGATACGCAGTATTTT. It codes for CATSRDSGGADTQYF. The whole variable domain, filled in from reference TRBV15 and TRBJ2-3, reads DAMVIQNPRYQVTQFGKPVTLSCSQTLNHNVMYWYQQKSSQAPKLLFHYYDKDFNNEADTPDNFQSRRPNTSFCFLDIRSPGLGDTAMYLCATSRDSGGADTQYFGPGTRLTVL.

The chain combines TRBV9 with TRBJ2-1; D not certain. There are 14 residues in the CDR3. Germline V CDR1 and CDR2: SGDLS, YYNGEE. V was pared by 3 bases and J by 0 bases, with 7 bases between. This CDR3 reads CASSAGSSYNEQFF. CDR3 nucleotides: TGTGCCAGCAGCGCAGGTAGCTCCTACAATGAGCAGTTCTTC.

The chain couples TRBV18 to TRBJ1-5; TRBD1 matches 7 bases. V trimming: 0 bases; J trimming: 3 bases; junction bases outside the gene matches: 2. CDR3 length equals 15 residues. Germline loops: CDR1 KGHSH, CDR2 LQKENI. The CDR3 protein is CASSPPGTVNQPQHF. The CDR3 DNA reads TGTGCCAGCTCACCACCCGGGACAGTCAATCAGCCCCAGCATTTT.

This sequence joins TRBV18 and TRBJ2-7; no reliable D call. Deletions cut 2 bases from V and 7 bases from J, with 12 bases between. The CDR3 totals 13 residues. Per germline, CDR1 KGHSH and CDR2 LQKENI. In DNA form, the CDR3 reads TGTGCCAGCTCACCAGCGGCGAGGCCGGAGCAGTACTTC. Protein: CASSPAARPEQYF.

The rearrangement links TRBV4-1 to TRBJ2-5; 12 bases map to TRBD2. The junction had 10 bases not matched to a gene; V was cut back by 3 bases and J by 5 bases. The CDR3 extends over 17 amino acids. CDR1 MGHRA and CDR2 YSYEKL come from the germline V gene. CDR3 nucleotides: TGCGCCAGCAGCCAGTCTAGCGGGAGGGAAAGGGTGGAGACCCAGTACTTC. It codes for CASSQSSGRERVETQYF.

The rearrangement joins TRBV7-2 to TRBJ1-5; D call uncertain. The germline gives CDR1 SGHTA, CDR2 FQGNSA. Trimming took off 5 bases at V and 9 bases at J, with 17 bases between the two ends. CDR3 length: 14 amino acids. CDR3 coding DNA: TGTGCCAGCAGCACCTCGGTAGAAATCACGCCCCAGCATTTT. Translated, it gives CASSTSVEITPQHF. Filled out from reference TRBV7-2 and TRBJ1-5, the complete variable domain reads GAGVSQSPSNKVTEKGKDVELRCDPISGHTALYWYRQSLGQGLEFLIYFQGNSAPDKSGLPSDRFSAERTGGSVSTLTIQRTQQEDSAVYLCASSTSVEITPQHFGDGTRLSIL.

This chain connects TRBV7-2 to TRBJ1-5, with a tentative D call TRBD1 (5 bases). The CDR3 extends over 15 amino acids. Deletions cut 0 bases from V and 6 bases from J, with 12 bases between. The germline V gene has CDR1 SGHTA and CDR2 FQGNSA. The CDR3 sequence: CASSLARDGGQPQHF. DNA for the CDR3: TGTGCCAGCAGCTTAGCCCGGGACGGGGGTCAGCCCCAGCATTTT.

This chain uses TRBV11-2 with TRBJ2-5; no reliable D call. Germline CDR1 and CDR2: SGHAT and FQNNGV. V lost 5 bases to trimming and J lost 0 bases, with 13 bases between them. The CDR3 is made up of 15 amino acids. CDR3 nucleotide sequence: TGTGCCAGCAGCCTAGTCGCGTTAAACCAAGAGACCCAGTACTTC. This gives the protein CASSLVALNQETQYF.

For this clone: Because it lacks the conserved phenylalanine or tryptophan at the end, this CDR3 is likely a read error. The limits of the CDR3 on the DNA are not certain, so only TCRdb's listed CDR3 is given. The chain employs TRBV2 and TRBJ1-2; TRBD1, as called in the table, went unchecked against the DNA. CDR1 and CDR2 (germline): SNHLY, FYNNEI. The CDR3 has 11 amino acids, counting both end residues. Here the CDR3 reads CASMVDREVIV.

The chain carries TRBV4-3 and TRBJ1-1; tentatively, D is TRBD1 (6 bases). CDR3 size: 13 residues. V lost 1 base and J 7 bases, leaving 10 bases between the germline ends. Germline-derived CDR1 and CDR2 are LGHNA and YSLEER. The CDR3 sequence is CASSQVLRGEAFF. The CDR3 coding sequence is TGCGCCAGCAGCCAAGTCCTCAGGGGTGAAGCTTTCTTT.

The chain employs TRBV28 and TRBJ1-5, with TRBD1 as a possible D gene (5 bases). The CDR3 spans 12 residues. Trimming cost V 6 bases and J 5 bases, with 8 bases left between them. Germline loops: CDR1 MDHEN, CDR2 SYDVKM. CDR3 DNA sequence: TGTGCCAGCAGGCAGGGCGATCAGCCCCAGCATTTT. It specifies CASRQGDQPQHF.

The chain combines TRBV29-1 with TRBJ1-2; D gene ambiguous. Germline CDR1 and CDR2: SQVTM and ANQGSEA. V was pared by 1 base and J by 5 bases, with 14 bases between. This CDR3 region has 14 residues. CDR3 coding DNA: TGCAGCGTTGAAGTTGTTCTGCGGGGTTATGGCTACACCTTC. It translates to CSVEVVLRGYGYTF.

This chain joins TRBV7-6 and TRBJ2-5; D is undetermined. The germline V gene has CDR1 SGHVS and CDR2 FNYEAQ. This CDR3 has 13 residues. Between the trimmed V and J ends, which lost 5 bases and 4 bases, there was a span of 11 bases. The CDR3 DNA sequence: TGTGCCAGCAGCCCGACATACGCAGAGACCCAGTACTTC. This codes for CASSPTYAETQYF.

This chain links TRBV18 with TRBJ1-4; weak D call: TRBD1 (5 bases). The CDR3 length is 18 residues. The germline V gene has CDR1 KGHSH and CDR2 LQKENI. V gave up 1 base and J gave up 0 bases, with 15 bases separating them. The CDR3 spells CASSPRGGPFATNEKLFF. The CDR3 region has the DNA TGTGCCAGCTCACCACGGGGCGGACCTTTCGCAACTAATGAAAAACTGTTTTTT.

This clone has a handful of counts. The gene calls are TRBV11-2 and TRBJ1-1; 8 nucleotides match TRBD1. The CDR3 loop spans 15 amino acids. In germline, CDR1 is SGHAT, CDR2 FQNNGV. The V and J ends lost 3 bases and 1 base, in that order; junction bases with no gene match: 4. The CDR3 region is CASSLTGAWNTEAFF. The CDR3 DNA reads TGTGCCAGCAGCTTGACAGGGGCATGGAACACTGAAGCTTTCTTT.

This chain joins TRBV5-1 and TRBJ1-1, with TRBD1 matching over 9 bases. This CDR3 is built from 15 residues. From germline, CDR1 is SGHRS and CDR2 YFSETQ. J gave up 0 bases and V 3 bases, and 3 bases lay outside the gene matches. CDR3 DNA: TGCGCCAGCAGCTGGAGGACAGGGGTGAACACTGAAGCTTTCTTT. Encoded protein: CASSWRTGVNTEAFF.

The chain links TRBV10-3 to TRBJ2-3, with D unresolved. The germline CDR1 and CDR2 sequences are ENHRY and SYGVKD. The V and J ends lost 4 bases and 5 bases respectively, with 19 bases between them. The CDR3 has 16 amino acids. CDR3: CAISGYYSPQEDTQYF. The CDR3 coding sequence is TGTGCCATCAGTGGCTACTATAGCCCACAAGAAGATACGCAGTATTTT.

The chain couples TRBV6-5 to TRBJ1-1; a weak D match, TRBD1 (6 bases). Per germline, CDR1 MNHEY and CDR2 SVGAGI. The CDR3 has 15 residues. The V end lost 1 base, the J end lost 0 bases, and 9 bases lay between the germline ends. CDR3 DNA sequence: TGTGCCAGCAGTTACTGGGACACCATGAACACTGAAGCTTTCTTT. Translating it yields CASSYWDTMNTEAFF.

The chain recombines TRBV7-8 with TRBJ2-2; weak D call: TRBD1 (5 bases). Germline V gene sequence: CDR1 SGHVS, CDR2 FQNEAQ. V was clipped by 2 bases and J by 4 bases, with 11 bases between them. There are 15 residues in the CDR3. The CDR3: CASSLRGRGTGELFF. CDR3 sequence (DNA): TGTGCCAGCAGCTTAAGGGGAAGGGGCACCGGGGAGCTGTTTTTT.

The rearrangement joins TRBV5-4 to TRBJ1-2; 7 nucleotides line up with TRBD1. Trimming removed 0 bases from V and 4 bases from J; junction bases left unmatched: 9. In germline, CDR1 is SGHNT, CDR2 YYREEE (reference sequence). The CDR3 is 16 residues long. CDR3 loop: CASSLDLQGSGYGYTF. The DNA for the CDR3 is TGTGCCAGCAGCTTGGACCTACAGGGGAGTGGCTATGGCTACACCTTC.

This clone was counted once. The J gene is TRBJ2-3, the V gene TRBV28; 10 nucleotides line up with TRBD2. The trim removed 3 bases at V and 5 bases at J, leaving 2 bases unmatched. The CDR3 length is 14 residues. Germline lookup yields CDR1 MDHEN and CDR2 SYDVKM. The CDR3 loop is CASSLLAGVDTQYF. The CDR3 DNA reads TGTGCCAGCAGTTTGCTAGCGGGAGTAGATACGCAGTATTTT.

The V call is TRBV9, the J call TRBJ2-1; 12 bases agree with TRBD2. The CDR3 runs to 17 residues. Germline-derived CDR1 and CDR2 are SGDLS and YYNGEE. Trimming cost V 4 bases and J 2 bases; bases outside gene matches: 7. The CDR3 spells CASSPRTSGAAYNEQFF. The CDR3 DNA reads TGTGCCAGCAGCCCCCGGACTAGCGGGGCCGCCTACAATGAGCAGTTCTTC.

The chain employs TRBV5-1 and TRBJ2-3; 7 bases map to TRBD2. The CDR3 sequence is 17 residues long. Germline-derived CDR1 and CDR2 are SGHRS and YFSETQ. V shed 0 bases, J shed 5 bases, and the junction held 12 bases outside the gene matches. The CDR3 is CASSLEASGGWGDTQYF. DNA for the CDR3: TGCGCCAGCAGCTTGGAGGCTAGCGGCGGGTGGGGAGATACGCAGTATTTT.

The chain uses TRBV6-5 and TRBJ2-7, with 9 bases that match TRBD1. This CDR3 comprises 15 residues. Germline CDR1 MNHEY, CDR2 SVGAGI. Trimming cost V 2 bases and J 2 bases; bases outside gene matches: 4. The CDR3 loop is CASSYKGQGTYEQYF. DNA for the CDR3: TGTGCCAGCAGTTACAAGGGACAGGGCACCTACGAGCAGTACTTC.

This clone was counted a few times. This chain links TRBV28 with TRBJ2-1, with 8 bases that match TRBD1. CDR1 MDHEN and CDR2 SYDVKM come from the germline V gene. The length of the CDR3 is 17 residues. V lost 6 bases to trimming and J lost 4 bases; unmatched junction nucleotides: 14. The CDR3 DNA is TGTGCCAGCAGGGATACCGATACCGGGACAGGATACAATGAGCAGTTCTTC. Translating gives CASRDTDTGTGYNEQFF.

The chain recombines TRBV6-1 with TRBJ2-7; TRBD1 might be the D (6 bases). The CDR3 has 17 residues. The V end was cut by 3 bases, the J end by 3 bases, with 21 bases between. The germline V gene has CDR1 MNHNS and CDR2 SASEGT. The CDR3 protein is CASSDLPTRQDYYEQYF. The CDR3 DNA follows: TGTGCCAGCAGTGACCTCCCCACTCGACAGGATTACTACGAGCAGTACTTC.

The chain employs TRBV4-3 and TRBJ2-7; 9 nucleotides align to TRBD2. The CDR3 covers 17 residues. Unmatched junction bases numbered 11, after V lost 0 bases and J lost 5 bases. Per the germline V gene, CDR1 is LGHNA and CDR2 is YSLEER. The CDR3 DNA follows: TGCGCCAGCAGCCAAGATAGGGGTAGCGGGAGTTTCGACGAGCAGTACTTC. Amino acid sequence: CASSQDRGSGSFDEQYF.

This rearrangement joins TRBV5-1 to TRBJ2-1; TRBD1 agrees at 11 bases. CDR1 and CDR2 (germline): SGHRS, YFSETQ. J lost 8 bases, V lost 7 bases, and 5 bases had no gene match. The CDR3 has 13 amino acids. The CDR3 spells CASGTGGGDEQFF. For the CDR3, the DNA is TGCGCCAGCGGGACAGGGGGTGGCGATGAGCAGTTCTTC.

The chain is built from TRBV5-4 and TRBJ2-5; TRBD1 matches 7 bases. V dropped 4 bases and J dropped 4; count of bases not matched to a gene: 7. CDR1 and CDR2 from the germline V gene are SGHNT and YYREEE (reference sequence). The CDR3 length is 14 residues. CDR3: CASSQGQALETQYF. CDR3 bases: TGTGCCAGCAGCCAAGGACAGGCTCTAGAGACCCAGTACTTC.